The following is a TCR beta chain sequence with its context. Antigen specificity is unknown. Relative to the germline gene, one junction end is altered; a read error may explain this. The record originates from a study of tumor-infiltrating lymphocytes in primary liver carcinoma. As for the study in general: Staged T1-T3 N0M0, the tumors had sizes that ranged from roughly 4.2 to 10 cm across. Sequenced samples came back with roughly 3.5 to 7.5 million productive TCRbeta reads, and the counts looked alike across tissue types.

Broader study findings: Blood fell significantly below tumors in its top-250-clone fraction (p = 0.039).

Co-extraction of both nucleic acids (RNA and DNA) used roughly 19-33 mg of unsorted bulk tissue. Surgery removed the patients' primary liver carcinoma. Priming with a constant-region primer yielded TCR beta cDNA from 450 to 550 ng total RNA. Libraries of TCR beta came from three nested multiplex PCR rounds with slightly modified ARM-PCR. In TCRdb, the multiplex PCR reads were re-called with MiXCR into one record per CDR3 protein. The data contain approximately 46,000 distinct CDR3 sequences, roughly 77% of them singletons. This TCR derives from a woman in her thirties with primary liver carcinoma and hepatitis B virus infection. The source material was tumor-adjacent normal liver tissue.

The CDR3 spells CASSLGGRAGGSGTQYF. Here the CDR3 DNA reads TGTGCCAGTAGCTTAGGGGGGCGAGCGGGAGGTTCGGGGACCCAGTACTTC. The chain has TRBV7-9 and TRBJ2-5; TRBD2 matches at 9 bases. CDR1 is SEHNR and CDR2 is FQNEAQ in the germline V gene (reference sequence). The CDR3 is 17 amino acids. Full variable domain (remainder filled in from reference TRBV7-9 and TRBJ2-5): DTGVSQNPRHKITKRGQNVTFRCDPISEHNRLYWYRQTLGQGPEFLTYFQNEAQLEKSRLLSDRFSAERPKGSFSTLEIQRTEQGDSAMYLCASSLGGRAGGSGTQYFGPGTRLLVL.